This TCR beta chain stems from a study of shared clonotypes between healthy human individuals. Remarks on this clone: The target antigen is unknown.

The CDR3 is 21 amino acids. The J segment lost 1 base and the V segment lost 5 bases, leaving 18 bases of the junction unmatched. Germline assignment: CDR1 SGDLS and CDR2 YYNGEE. TCRdb's copy holds only in-frame clones and misses some; the assay was immunoSEQ multiplex PCR. The profile shows over a million clones, approximately 98.5% of them singletons. Study conclusions and caveats: Estimated clonotype richness was generally higher in naive than memory subsets.

This TCR derives from a man in his thirties or forties in good health. The specimen was naive CD4+ T cells sorted from blood. Subset noted: CD45RA+ positively selected. The V gene is TRBV9, the J gene TRBJ2-1, with 13 bases identical to TRBD2. The CDR3 here is CASRPFWTSGSPLSSYNEQFF. The CDR3 nucleotides are TGTGCCAGCAGGCCTTTCTGGACTAGCGGGAGCCCCCTGTCATCCTACAATGAGCAGTTCTTC.